There are a few counts of the clone carrying this T cell receptor (beta chain). Its antigen is unknown. The CDR3 has 16 amino acids. Germline V lookup: CDR1 SGHVS, CDR2 FQNEAQ. V was trimmed by 1 base and J by 8 bases, leaving 20 bases between them. This entry comes from a study of T cell repertoires in cytomegalovirus infection. Whole-study context: An indication of both CMV infection and matching HLA type came from public TCR beta signatures.

Notes on the study in general: CMV-specific TCR beta clonotypes restricted by HLA-C were the ones dominating the ex vivo response.

MiXCR was run by TCRdb on the reads, yielding one entry per CDR3 protein. The sample consists of about 440,000 distinct CDR3 sequences, 30% to 40% of them appearing once. This rearrangement joins TRBV7-8 to TRBJ1-2; D ambiguous. Sequencing was carried out using PBMCs. The source is a human donor in good health (CMV status not recorded). Some clones in this sample may be carry-over from other donors' samples. Written as DNA, the CDR3 is TGTGCCAGCAGCTTAGGACTACTTGGGCGGAACTCCGGCTACACCTTC. This sequence encodes CASSLGLLGRNSGYTF.